This record concerns one T cell receptor beta chain sequence. Its antigen is still unknown. The CDR3 has 15 amino acids. Phenotypically, naive CD8+ T cells corresponded to CD45RO-CCR7+CD27+CD95-. This entry is derived from a study of CXCR3-negative and CXCR3-positive naive CD8 T cells. Whole-study results and caveats: Surface CD5 was comparable between naive subsets; TCR strength was inferred from TRB CDR3 properties. In naive cells, CXCR3-negative and CXCR3-positive subsets had similar TRBV-TRBJ usage; memory cells differed. More hydrophobic TRB CDR3s were found in CXCR3-positive naive cells than in CXCR3-negative naive cells. Naive subsets were similarly diverse, while memory CD8+ repertoires were much less diverse.

It was by 5' RACE with UMI labels that the TRB cDNA libraries were prepared. TCRdb re-called the 5' RACE reads; every CDR3 protein appears as one record, without DNA. The sample includes about 150,000 distinct CDR3 sequences. Specimen: naive CXCR3+ CD8+ T cells from blood. Specified subset: CD45RO-CCR7+CD27+CD95- naive CD8+ T cells expressing CXCR3 (TNR3+). The chain couples TRBV12-3 or TRBV12-4 to TRBJ2-2. The receptor was derived from a human donor in good health. Some clones in this sample may be carry-over from other donors' samples. CDR3 amino acids: CASSFFGLGTGELFF.